The 28 T cell receptor beta chains reported below all come from one sample, sequenced in a study of shared clonotypes between healthy human individuals. TCRdb keeps only in-frame clones here, not all; method: immunoSEQ multiplex PCR. This sample has about 510,000 clones, with roughly 85% found just once. Sequencing input: PBMCs. All receptors derive from a woman in her thirties or forties in good health. Some clones in this sample may be carry-over from other donors' samples.

This clone was counted between two and nine times. The gene calls are TRBV28 and TRBJ1-4; unclear D gene. The CDR3 sequence is 12 residues long. Germline CDR1 and CDR2: MDHEN and SYDVKM. Trimming cost V 2 bases and J 5 bases, with 3 bases left between them. Here the CDR3 reads CASSLGNEKLFF. The CDR3 coding sequence is TGTGCCAGCAGTTTAGGGAATGAAAAACTGTTTTTT.

This sequence joins TRBV27 and TRBJ2-1; perhaps D is TRBD1 or TRBD2 (6 bases each). Trimming stripped 6 bases from V and 8 bases from J, with 26 bases between. From germline, CDR1 is MNHEY and CDR2 SMNVEV (reference sequence). This CDR3 comprises 17 residues. The CDR3 DNA sequence: TGTGCCAGCAGGTCCGCCCTTTGGGGGGCGGTCAAGGATGAGCAGTTCTTC. Its protein is CASRSALWGAVKDEQFF.

The rearrangement joins TRBV18 to TRBJ2-7, with 7 bases matching TRBD1. Germline values: CDR1 KGHSH, CDR2 LQKENI. J was trimmed by 2 bases and V by 5 bases; bases with no gene match: 3. The CDR3 consists of 13 residues. CDR3 in DNA: TGTGCCAGCTCAGAGGGACAGACCTACGAGCAGTACTTC. As protein: CASSEGQTYEQYF.

A single count supports this clone. This chain uses TRBV25-1 with TRBJ1-1; 7 nucleotides agree with TRBD1. The CDR3 length is 13 residues. Looked up from germline, CDR1 is MGHDK and CDR2 is SYGVNS. V lost 6 bases to trimming and J lost 10 bases; unmatched junction nucleotides: 11. DNA for the CDR3: TGTGCCAGCAGGACACAGGGGCTCGGCGGAGCTTTCTTT. Translating gives CASRTQGLGGAFF. Filled out from reference TRBV25-1 and TRBJ1-1, the complete variable domain reads EADIYQTPRYLVIGTGKKITLECSQTMGHDKMYWYQQDPGMELHLIHYSYGVNSTEKGDLSSESTVSRIRTEHFPLTLESARPSHTSQYLCASRTQGLGGAFFGQGTRLTVV.

Note on this clone: Possible read error: a much larger clone is one base away. J is TRBJ1-1 and V is TRBV30; D gene ambiguous. Germline V gene lookup returns CDR1 GTSNPN and CDR2 SVGIG (reference sequence). The V gene lost 4 bases and the J gene lost 1 base, with 10 bases spanning the gap. The CDR3 has 13 residues. The CDR3 sequence: CAWNQLGNTEAFF. Written as DNA, the CDR3 is TGTGCCTGGAATCAGCTGGGGAACACTGAAGCTTTCTTT. The full variable domain, its missing parts supplied by reference TRBV30 and TRBJ1-1, is SQTIHQWPATLVQPVGSPLSLECTVEGTSNPNLYWYRQAAGRGLQLLFYSVGIGQISSEVPQNLSASRPQDRQFILSSKKLLLSDSGFYLCAWNQLGNTEAFFGQGTRLTVV.

This clone was seen more than once but under ten times. The chain joins TRBV4-1 to TRBJ1-5; 7 bases align to TRBD1. V dropped 5 bases and J dropped 3; count of bases not matched to a gene: 7. The CDR3 sequence is 15 residues long. Germline CDR1 reads MGHRA; CDR2 reads YSYEKL. The CDR3 loop reads CASSREGQTNQPQHF. CDR3 sequence (DNA): TGCGCCAGCAGCAGAGAGGGACAGACCAATCAGCCCCAGCATTTT.

This clone was observed at least ten times. At one end the junction does not follow the germline gene, possibly because of a read error. This rearrangement joins TRBV4-1 to TRBJ2-7; 8 positions agree with TRBD1. CDR3 length: 15 amino acids. CDR1 is MGHRA, CDR2 YSYEKL, per germline. Written as DNA, the CDR3 is TGCGCCAGCAGCAAAGAAGGGACAGGTCTCGACGAGCAGTACTTC. Its translation is CASSKEGTGLDEQYF.

V and J are TRBV2 and TRBJ2-4; no firm D call. V gave up 4 bases and J gave up 3 bases, with 7 bases separating them. The germline V gene encodes CDR1 SNHLY and CDR2 FYNNEI. This CDR3 has 13 amino acids. The CDR3 region is CASSVSGKNIQYF. DNA for the CDR3: TGTGCCAGCAGTGTTAGTGGCAAAAACATTCAGTACTTC.

The table lists this clone with a few counts. The chain has TRBV18 and TRBJ2-7; 10 nucleotides agree with TRBD2. The CDR3 is made up of 14 amino acids. With 8 bases clipped from V and 7 bases from J, the junction kept 11 bases outside the gene matches. The germline CDR1 and CDR2 sequences are KGHSH and LQKENI. This CDR3 is CASTPGLAMNEQYF. The CDR3 region has the DNA TGTGCCAGCACGCCGGGACTAGCGATGAATGAGCAGTACTTC.

This chain connects TRBV15 to TRBJ1-4; D is undetermined. Germline V gene lookup returns CDR1 LNHNV and CDR2 YYDKDF (reference sequence). The CDR3 consists of 14 residues. V was cut by 4 bases and J by 7 bases, with 13 bases left in between. The DNA of the CDR3 is TGTGCCACCAGCACCGGGAGGAGTGTTGAAAAACTGTTTTTT. Translated: CATSTGRSVEKLFF.

V gene TRBV7-2 combines with J gene TRBJ2-5; possible D gene TRBD2, 6 bases. The CDR3 runs to 14 residues. Germline CDR1 SGHTA, CDR2 FQGNSA. V lost 3 bases, J lost 4 bases, and 12 bases lay in between. CDR3 loop: CASSLEGYVETQYF. The CDR3 DNA follows: TGTGCCAGCAGCTTGGAGGGATACGTAGAGACCCAGTACTTC.

The V call is TRBV7-9, the J call TRBJ1-1, with D unresolved. V shed 3 bases and J shed 1 base, with 6 bases lying between them. This CDR3 is built from 13 residues. From germline, CDR1 is SEHNR and CDR2 FQNEAQ (reference sequence). The CDR3 loop reads CASSFYANTEAFF. The DNA of the CDR3 is TGTGCCAGCAGCTTTTATGCGAACACTGAAGCTTTCTTT.

The chain employs TRBV27 and TRBJ1-1, with 9 positions matching TRBD1. Germline V gene sequence: CDR1 MNHEY, CDR2 SMNVEV (reference sequence). V dropped 5 bases and J dropped 5; count of bases not matched to a gene: 6. The CDR3 length is 14 residues. The CDR3 loop reads CASSPDRGITEAFF. CDR3 sequence (DNA): TGTGCCAGCAGTCCAGACAGGGGGATAACTGAAGCTTTCTTT.

V usage is TRBV6-4 and J usage is TRBJ1-6; possibly TRBD1 for D (5 bases). The CDR3 consists of 16 residues. Germline CDR1 MRHNA, CDR2 SNTAGT. The V end was cut by 5 bases, the J end by 5 bases, with 16 bases between. Here the CDR3 reads CASSYGGGIHNSPLHF. Here the CDR3 DNA reads TGTGCCAGCAGTTACGGGGGTGGGATCCATAATTCACCCCTCCACTTT.

The V call is TRBV28, the J call TRBJ2-1; TRBD2 is a possible D gene (5 bases). Germline CDR1 is MDHEN and CDR2 is SYDVKM. Trimming took off 2 bases at V and 7 bases at J, with 15 bases between the two ends. This CDR3 has 15 amino acids. CDR3 nucleotides: TGTGCCAGCAGTTTAGCCCTAGGCCGAGGGAATGAGCAGTTCTTC. It specifies CASSLALGRGNEQFF.

This chain links TRBV9 with TRBJ2-1; no clear D gene. This CDR3 comprises 15 residues. Per the germline V gene, CDR1 is SGDLS and CDR2 is YYNGEE. The V gene lost 4 bases and the J gene lost 1 base, with 12 bases spanning the gap. The CDR3 DNA reads TGTGCCAGCAGCCCAGACCTATTTTCCTACAATGAGCAGTTCTTC. As protein: CASSPDLFSYNEQFF.

V and J are TRBV10-3 and TRBJ2-2; 7 bases are a match to TRBD1. Germline V gene data show CDR1 as ENHRY and CDR2 as SYGVKD. Trimming removed 11 bases from V and 0 bases from J; junction bases left unmatched: 3. The CDR3 is made up of 13 amino acids. The CDR3 spells CAAGTANTGELFF. Here the CDR3 DNA reads TGTGCCGCCGGGACAGCGAACACCGGGGAGCTGTTTTTT.

The chain carries TRBV19 and TRBJ2-1; no firm D call. The CDR3 is 17 amino acids. The V gene lost 3 bases and the J gene lost 4 bases, with 19 bases spanning the gap. The germline V gene encodes CDR1 LNHDA and CDR2 SQIVND (reference sequence). Written as DNA, the CDR3 is TGTGCCAGTAGTATCACCCGTGTAGGCTACTCGTACAATGAGCAGTTCTTC. It is translated as CASSITRVGYSYNEQFF.

This clone is a singleton in its sample. This chain connects TRBV4-3 to TRBJ1-2, with TRBD1 as a possible D gene (6 bases). V was cut by 4 bases and J by 8 bases, with 17 bases left in between. Germline CDR1 and CDR2: LGHNA and YSLEER. This CDR3 has 14 residues. The CDR3 nucleotides read TGCGCCAGCAGCCGCAGCCAGGGGCCGGGAGGCTACACCTTC. Its protein product is CASSRSQGPGGYTF.

The chain uses TRBV19 and TRBJ2-1, with D unclear. CDR3 length: 14 residues. CDR1 and CDR2 from the germline V gene are LNHDA and SQIVND (reference sequence). With 1 base removed from V and 8 bases from J, the gap between germline ends came to 12 bases. The CDR3: CASSIGKQSDEQFF. CDR3 nucleotide sequence: TGTGCCAGTAGTATAGGGAAGCAGTCCGATGAGCAGTTCTTC.

There are a few counts of this clone. V and J are TRBV18 and TRBJ1-4; 7 positions agree with TRBD1. The CDR3 runs to 14 residues. V lost 1 base to trimming and J lost 8 bases; unmatched junction nucleotides: 4. In germline, CDR1 is KGHSH, CDR2 LQKENI. As DNA, the CDR3 is TGTGCCAGCTCACCACGCGGACAGGCCGAAAAACTGTTTTTT. It encodes CASSPRGQAEKLFF.

The count of this clone is one. The V and J genes are TRBV6-5 and TRBJ2-5, with 11 bases identical to TRBD2. Germline V CDR1 and CDR2: MNHEY, SVGAGI. The V and J ends lost 5 bases and 2 bases, in that order; junction bases with no gene match: 4. This CDR3 has 15 amino acids. CDR3 bases: TGTGCCAGCAGTCCGGTAGCGGGAGGGCAAGAGACCCAGTACTTC. Protein sequence: CASSPVAGGQETQYF.

The J gene is TRBJ1-1, the V gene TRBV7-2; 9 positions agree with TRBD1. The length of the CDR3 is 14 residues. Germline loops: CDR1 SGHTA, CDR2 FQGNSA. The V gene end was trimmed by 7 bases and the J gene end by 0 bases; junction bases not matched to a gene: 3. The DNA for the CDR3 is TGTGCCAGCACCTACAGGGGGCTGAACACTGAAGCTTTCTTT. This gives the protein CASTYRGLNTEAFF.

This chain links TRBV6-4 with TRBJ2-1; maybe TRBD2 (5 bases). V was shortened by 3 bases and J by 4 bases, with 13 bases between the two germline ends. Germline assignment: CDR1 MRHNA and CDR2 SNTAGT. CDR3 length: 15 amino acids. The CDR3 DNA reads TGTGCCAGCAGTGATGGTCTAGCCGGATACAATGAGCAGTTCTTC. Its translation: CASSDGLAGYNEQFF.

This chain connects TRBV7-2 to TRBJ2-3; D gene ambiguous. The V gene's germline CDR1 is SGHTA and CDR2 FQGNSA. The V and J ends lost 5 bases and 3 bases respectively, with 12 bases between them. This CDR3 is built from 14 residues. CDR3 sequence: CASSRQAPTDTQYF. The CDR3 DNA reads TGTGCCAGCAGCCGTCAAGCCCCAACAGATACGCAGTATTTT.

In this sample, this clone turned up many times. This chain connects TRBV4-3 to TRBJ2-2; tentative D call: TRBD2 (6 bases). CDR1 and CDR2 (germline): LGHNA, YSLEER. Trimming removed 4 bases at V and 5 bases at J, with 23 bases between. CDR3 length: 18 amino acids. CDR3 amino acids: CASSRRLFSREGTGELFF. The DNA for the CDR3 is TGCGCCAGCAGCCGACGTCTTTTTTCGCGGGAAGGAACCGGGGAGCTGTTTTTT.

The chain links TRBV28 to TRBJ2-4, with 16 nucleotides matching TRBD2. V lost 5 bases to trimming and J lost 6 bases; unmatched junction nucleotides: 4. This CDR3 spans 16 amino acids. CDR1 and CDR2 from the germline V gene are MDHEN and SYDVKM. CDR3 residues: CASSKGTSGRGNIQYF. CDR3 DNA: TGTGCCAGCAGTAAAGGGACTAGCGGGAGGGGAAACATTCAGTACTTC.

Here the CDR3 reads CASNSGTSGVYQETQYF. DNA of the CDR3: TGTGCCAGTAACTCCGGGACTAGCGGGGTGTACCAAGAGACCCAGTACTTC. V gene TRBV19 combines with J gene TRBJ2-5, with 13 bases matching TRBD2. Germline-derived CDR1 and CDR2 are LNHDA and SQIVND (reference sequence). The V gene end was trimmed by 7 bases and the J gene end by 0 bases; junction bases not matched to a gene: 8. The CDR3 length is 17 residues.